These T cell receptor beta chains were read from a single sample in a study of T-cell reconstitution after alpha-beta-depleted transplantation in children. TCRdb processed the PCR reads anew with MiXCR; each CDR3 protein has one entry. The sample includes under 250,000 distinct CDR3 sequences, about 7% of them seen just once. The sequencing used PBMCs, collected before TCRalphabeta/CD19-depleted stem cell transplant. All receptors come from a boy between 2 and 15 years old with acute lymphoblastic leukemia, due to receive a stem cell transplant. Each CDR3 is given with its conserved first and last residue. The order of the fields is J gene, D gene, clone size, V gene, CDR3 protein, CDR3 DNA. The D gene is left open where the match is weak. Only part of the rows carry a size: once, few, many, or a class if the clone is expanded.

TRBJ2-4	NA	many	TRBV6-5	CASSYGGGKNIQYF	TGTGCCAGCAGTTACGGGGGTGGCAAAAACATTCAGTACTTC
TRBJ2-7	NA	many	TRBV28	CASRTGGNEQYF	TGTGCCAGCAGAACCGGGGGTAACGAGCAGTACTTC
TRBJ2-1	NA	many	TRBV28	CASRSRGPDHNEQFF	TGTGCCAGCAGGTCCCGGGGGCCGGACCACAATGAGCAGTTCTTC
TRBJ2-1	NA	many	TRBV3-1	CASSHNRDGEQFF	TGTGCCAGCAGCCACAACAGGGATGGTGAGCAGTTCTTC
TRBJ2-1	TRBD2	NA	TRBV15	CATSTGLARGGSYNEQFF	TGTGCCACCAGTACAGGACTAGCGAGAGGGGGGTCCTACAATGAGCAGTTCTTC
TRBJ2-7	NA	many	TRBV5-1	CASSPRYGYEQYF	TGCGCCAGCAGCCCAAGGTACGGCTACGAGCAGTACTTC
TRBJ2-5	NA	NA	TRBV28	CASSFVRGQETQYF	TGTGCCAGCAGTTTTGTGAGGGGGCAAGAGACCCAGTACTTC
TRBJ2-5	NA	NA	TRBV2	CASGGSRETQYF	TGTGCCAGCGGTGGTTCTCGAGAGACCCAGTACTTC
TRBJ2-7	TRBD2	NA	TRBV7-2	CASSLTSAYF	TGTGCCAGCAGCTTAACTAGCGCCTACTTC
TRBJ2-1	NA	few	TRBV29-1	CSAILVLWGGEQFF	TGCAGCGCTATCCTTGTACTTTGGGGCGGTGAGCAGTTCTTC
TRBJ2-6	NA	few	TRBV6-5	CASSYWRGSGANVLTF	TGTGCCAGCAGTTACTGGCGAGGCTCTGGGGCCAACGTCCTGACTTTC
TRBJ1-2	NA	many	TRBV7-2	CAIPVGGDYGYTF	TGTGCCATCCCGGTAGGGGGGGACTATGGCTACACCTTC
TRBJ1-5	NA	many	TRBV20-1	CSARRQVGQPQHF	TGCAGTGCGAGGAGACAGGTTGGTCAGCCCCAGCATTTT
TRBJ2-7	NA	NA	TRBV7-2	CASSLGLPTTYEQYF	TGTGCCAGCAGCTTAGGGCTTCCTACAACCTACGAGCAGTACTTC
TRBJ2-6	NA	NA	TRBV4-3	CASSQDPADGANVLTF	TGCGCCAGCAGCCAAGATCCGGCAGATGGGGCCAACGTCCTGACTTTC
TRBJ2-5	NA	few	TRBV4-3	CASSQERSTGPAQETQYF	TGCGCCAGCAGCCAAGAACGATCAACGGGGCCTGCACAAGAGACCCAGTACTTC
TRBJ2-2	NA	many	TRBV5-5	CASSLGGVAAGELFF	TGTGCCAGCAGCTTGGGGGGGGTCGCCGCCGGGGAGCTGTTTTTT
TRBJ2-5	NA	many	TRBV7-9	CASSLNSGFLETQYF	TGTGCCAGCAGCTTAAATAGCGGTTTTCTAGAGACCCAGTACTTC
TRBJ2-1	NA	NA	TRBV4-3	CASRHNRLGSYNEQFF	TGCGCCAGCAGGCATAACAGGTTAGGGTCCTACAATGAGCAGTTCTTC
TRBJ1-1	TRBD1	NA	TRBV5-1	CASSPFSGGSSGAFF	TGCGCCAGCAGCCCGTTCTCAGGGGGCTCAAGCGGAGCTTTCTTT
TRBJ2-6	TRBD1	few	TRBV12-3/TRBV12-4	CASRITGGANVLTF	TGTGCCAGCAGAATTACAGGGGGAGCCAACGTCCTGACTTTC
TRBJ2-3	NA	NA	TRBV28	CASSFRGSLADTQYF	TGTGCCAGCAGTTTTCGGGGTTCTCTGGCAGATACGCAGTATTTT
TRBJ2-4	NA	few	TRBV6-2/TRBV6-3	CASSYDGLAKNIQYF	TGTGCCAGCAGTTACGACGGGTTAGCCAAAAACATTCAGTACTTC
TRBJ2-5	TRBD2	many	TRBV20-1	CSARETSGSTQETQYF	TGCAGTGCTAGGGAAACTAGCGGGAGTACGCAAGAGACCCAGTACTTC
TRBJ2-2	TRBD2	many	TRBV5-1	CASSLGGGPTGELFF	TGCGCCAGCAGCTTGGGCGGGGGACCCACCGGGGAGCTGTTTTTT
TRBJ2-7	TRBD1	NA	TRBV5-5	CASSLRQGNEQYF	TGTGCCAGCAGCCTGAGACAGGGGAACGAGCAGTACTTC
TRBJ2-7	NA	NA	TRBV4-2	CAMSFWTASSSYEQYF	TGTGCCATGAGCTTCTGGACAGCTTCGAGCTCCTACGAGCAGTACTTC
TRBJ2-1	TRBD2	few	TRBV29-1	CSVGGGGGPGTSPYNEQFF	TGCAGCGTTGGGGGAGGTGGGGGCCCCGGGACTAGCCCCTACAATGAGCAGTTCTTC
TRBJ2-7	TRBD1	NA	TRBV28	CASSSPRTGGFRSSYEQYF	TGTGCCAGCAGTTCCCCGAGGACAGGGGGTTTTCGAAGCTCCTACGAGCAGTACTTC
TRBJ2-2	NA	many	TRBV28	CASSTTGARAGELFF	TGTGCCAGCTCAACCACCGGGGCAAGGGCCGGGGAGCTGTTTTTT
TRBJ1-1	NA	many	TRBV12-3/TRBV12-4	CASSLAGRVAEAFF	TGTGCCAGCAGTTTAGCCGGCAGGGTGGCTGAAGCTTTCTTT
TRBJ1-2	NA	NA	TRBV12-3/TRBV12-4	CASSLHSRGYGYTF	TGTGCCAGCAGTTTACATTCGAGGGGCTATGGCTACACCTTC
TRBJ1-3	NA	NA	TRBV11-2	CASSLRSGQHSGNTIYF	TGTGCCAGCAGCTTACGATCCGGGCAGCACTCTGGAAACACCATATATTTT
TRBJ1-6	NA	NA	TRBV20-1	CSAIDREGSSPLRF	TGCAGTGCTATAGATCGGGAGGGTAGCTCACCCCTCCGCTTT
TRBJ1-2	NA	many	TRBV27	CASSFSPRFGYTF	TGTGCCAGCAGTTTTTCCCCCCGGTTTGGCTACACCTTC
TRBJ2-1	TRBD1	many	TRBV20-1	CSARTGSSSYNEQFF	TGCAGTGCTAGGACAGGGTCGAGCTCCTACAATGAGCAGTTCTTC
TRBJ1-2	NA	many	TRBV20-1	CSAKKVSSVNYGYTF	TGCAGTGCTAAAAAGGTTTCCAGCGTTAACTATGGCTACACCTTC
TRBJ1-6	TRBD1	few	TRBV6-1	CASSDRTGENSPLHF	TGTGCCAGCAGTGACCGGACAGGGGAAAATTCACCCCTCCACTTT
TRBJ2-1	TRBD1	many	TRBV28	CASSRQGRNNEQFF	TGTGCCAGCAGCAGACAGGGGCGGAACAATGAGCAGTTCTTC
TRBJ2-1	NA	many	TRBV27	CASGRGHEQFF	TGTGCCAGCGGTCGGGGCCATGAGCAGTTCTTC
TRBJ1-1	NA	many	TRBV5-1	CASSFTRGWAAKAFF	TGCGCCAGCAGCTTTACACGAGGTTGGGCGGCGAAAGCTTTCTTT
TRBJ2-7	NA	few	TRBV6-1	CASSAATGLSEQYF	TGTGCCAGCAGTGCTGCAACAGGGTTAAGCGAGCAGTACTTC
TRBJ2-1	TRBD2	NA	TRBV7-2	CASTQAGGSYNEQFF	TGTGCCAGCACCCAGGCGGGAGGGTCCTACAATGAGCAGTTCTTC
TRBJ2-7	TRBD2	many	TRBV12-5	CASGPPSGRKIYEQYF	TGTGCTAGTGGCCCTCCTAGCGGGAGAAAAATTTACGAGCAGTACTTC
TRBJ1-5	NA	many	TRBV28	CASGWGSNQPQHF	TGTGCCAGCGGATGGGGAAGCAATCAGCCCCAGCATTTT
TRBJ1-4	NA	few	TRBV7-9	CASRALQGATNEKLFF	TGTGCCAGCAGAGCCCTACAGGGAGCAACTAATGAAAAACTGTTTTTT
TRBJ1-4	NA	few	TRBV7-9	CASSPDRNEKLFF	TGTGCCAGCAGCCCCGACAGAAATGAAAAACTGTTTTTT
TRBJ2-5	NA	many	TRBV5-5	CASSQIPETQYF	TGTGCCAGCAGCCAGATTCCAGAGACCCAGTACTTC
TRBJ2-1	TRBD2	NA	TRBV27	CASSLLSSGRGAYNEQFF	TGTGCCAGCAGTTTATTGTCTAGCGGGAGGGGGGCATACAATGAGCAGTTCTTC